The clone carrying this TCR beta chain was picked up a small number of times. Its antigen is not identified. The data derive from a study of CD8 T cells in ankylosing spondylitis. Points from the study as a whole: Seemingly distinctive of ankylosing spondylitis blood was a TCR beta motif formed by eight highly homologous variants. Disease-linked clones reportedly concentrated significantly in matched ankylosing spondylitis synovial fluid. In the blood and synovial fluid of reactive arthritis, some motif variants had been previously reported.

This CDR3 has 13 amino acids. Germline CDR1 reads ENHRY; CDR2 reads SYGVKD. V lost 2 bases and J 5 bases, leaving 9 bases between the germline ends. It was by quantitative 5'-RACE with molecular barcodes that TCR beta libraries were made. TCRdb re-called the 5' RACE reads with MiXCR, one entry per CDR3 protein. The sample comprises under 450,000 distinct CDR3 sequences, 17% of which are singletons, and approximately 1% rests with the top ten. V and J are TRBV10-3 and TRBJ1-1; the D gene is possibly TRBD1 (5 bases). Material: blood, either unsorted or a sorted T cell fraction (not recorded which). The sequence came from a male donor with ankylosing spondylitis. This chain's CDR3 is CAISEQGGTEAFF. CDR3 in DNA: TGTGCCATCAGTGAGCAGGGAGGGACTGAAGCTTTCTTT.